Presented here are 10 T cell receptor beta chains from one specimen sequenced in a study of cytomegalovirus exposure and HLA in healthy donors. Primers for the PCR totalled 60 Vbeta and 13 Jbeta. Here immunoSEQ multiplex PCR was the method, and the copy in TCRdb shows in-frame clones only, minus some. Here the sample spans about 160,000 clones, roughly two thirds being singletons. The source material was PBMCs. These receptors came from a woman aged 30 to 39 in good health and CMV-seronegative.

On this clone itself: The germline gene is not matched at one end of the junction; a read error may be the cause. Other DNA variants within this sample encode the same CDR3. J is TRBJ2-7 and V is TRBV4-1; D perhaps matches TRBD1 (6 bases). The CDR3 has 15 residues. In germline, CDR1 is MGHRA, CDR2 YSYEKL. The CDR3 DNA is TGCGCCAGCAGCCCCGTTGAGGGACACACCTACGGGCAGTACTTC. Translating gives CASSPVEGHTYGQYF.

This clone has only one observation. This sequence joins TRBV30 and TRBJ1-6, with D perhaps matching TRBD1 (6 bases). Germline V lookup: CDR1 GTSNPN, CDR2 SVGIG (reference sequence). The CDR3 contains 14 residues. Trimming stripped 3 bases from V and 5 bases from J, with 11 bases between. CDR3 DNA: TGTGCCTGGAGACAGGGAATCCATAATTCACCCCTCCACTTT. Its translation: CAWRQGIHNSPLHF.

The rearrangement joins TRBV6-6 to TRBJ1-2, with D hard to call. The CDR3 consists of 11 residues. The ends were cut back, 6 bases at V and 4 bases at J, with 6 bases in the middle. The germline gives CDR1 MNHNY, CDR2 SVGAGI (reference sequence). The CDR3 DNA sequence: TGTGCCAGCAGCCCCAGCTATGGCTACACCTTC. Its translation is CASSPSYGYTF.

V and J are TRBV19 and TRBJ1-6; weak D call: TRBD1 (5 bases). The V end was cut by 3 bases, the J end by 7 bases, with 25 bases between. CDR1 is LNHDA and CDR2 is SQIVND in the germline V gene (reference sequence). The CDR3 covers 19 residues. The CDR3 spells CASSIGPGLSGMVNSPLHF. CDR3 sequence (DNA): TGTGCCAGTAGTATCGGGCCAGGGTTGTCCGGTATGGTCAATTCACCCCTCCACTTT.

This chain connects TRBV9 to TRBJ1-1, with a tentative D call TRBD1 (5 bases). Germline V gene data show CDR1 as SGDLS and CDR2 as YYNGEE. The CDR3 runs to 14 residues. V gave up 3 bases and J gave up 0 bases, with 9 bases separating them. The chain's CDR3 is CASSADSLNTEAFF. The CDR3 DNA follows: TGTGCCAGCAGCGCAGACAGCCTGAACACTGAAGCTTTCTTT.

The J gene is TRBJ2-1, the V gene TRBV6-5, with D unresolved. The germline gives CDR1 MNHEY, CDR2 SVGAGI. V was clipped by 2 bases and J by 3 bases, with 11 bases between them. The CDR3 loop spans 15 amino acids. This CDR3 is CASSYGRTIYNEQFF. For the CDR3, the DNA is TGTGCCAGCAGTTACGGCAGAACCATCTACAATGAGCAGTTCTTC.

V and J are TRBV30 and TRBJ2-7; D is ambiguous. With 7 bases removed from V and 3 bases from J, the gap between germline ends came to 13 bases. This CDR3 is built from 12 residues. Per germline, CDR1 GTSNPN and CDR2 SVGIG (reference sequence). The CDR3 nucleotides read TGTGCCTCCTTTCATGCCGGCTACGAGCAGTACTTC. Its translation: CASFHAGYEQYF.

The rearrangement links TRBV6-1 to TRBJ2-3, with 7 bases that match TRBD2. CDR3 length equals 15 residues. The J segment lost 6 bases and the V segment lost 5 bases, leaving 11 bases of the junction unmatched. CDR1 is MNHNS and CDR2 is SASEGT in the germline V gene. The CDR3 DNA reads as TGTGCCAGCAGTTTCGATAGCGGGCTCTTCGATACGCAGTATTTT. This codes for CASSFDSGLFDTQYF.

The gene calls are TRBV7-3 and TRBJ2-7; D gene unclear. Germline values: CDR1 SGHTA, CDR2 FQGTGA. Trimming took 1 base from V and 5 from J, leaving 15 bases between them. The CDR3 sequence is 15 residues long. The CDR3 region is CASSLNGLSSNEQYF. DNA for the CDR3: TGTGCCAGCAGCTTAAATGGTCTATCGAGTAACGAGCAGTACTTC.

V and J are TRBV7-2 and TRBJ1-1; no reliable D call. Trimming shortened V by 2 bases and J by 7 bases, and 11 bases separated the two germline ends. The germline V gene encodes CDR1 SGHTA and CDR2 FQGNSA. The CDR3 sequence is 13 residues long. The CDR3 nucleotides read TGTGCCAGCAGCTTAAACGGGGTCCATGAAGCTTTCTTT. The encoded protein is CASSLNGVHEAFF.